Listed below are T cell receptor beta chains from one sample, sequenced in a study of shared clonotypes between healthy human individuals. Clones were sequenced by immunoSEQ multiplex PCR, and TCRdb holds only the in-frame ones, with some missing. The sample yields around 2.5 million clones, over 85% seen once. Sample: naive CD4+ T cells from PBMCs. The origin of the receptors is a man aged 18 to 29 in good health. Some clones in this sample may be carry-over from other donors' samples. CDR3s include the opening cysteine and the closing phenylalanine or tryptophan. Fields, in order: V gene, J gene, D gene, clone size, CDR3 protein, CDR3 DNA. D genes are given only for firm matches. Expanded clones are given a class, and other clones once, few, many or no size at all.

>TRBV25-1|TRBJ2-3|TRBD2|.
CASRGLAGRRGADTQYF
TGTGCCAGCAGGGGACTAGCGGGACGACGGGGAGCAGATACGCAGTATTTT
>TRBV7-6|TRBJ1-5|TRBD1|.
CASSLGGQGSQPQHF
TGTGCCAGCAGCTTAGGTGGACAGGGGAGTCAGCCCCAGCATTTT
>TRBV27|TRBJ2-5|.|.
CASTSDIRPIDIKETQYF
TGTGCCAGCACCTCGGACATTAGGCCCATAGACATAAAAGAGACCCAGTACTTC
>TRBV7-9|TRBJ1-5|.|.
CASSEQGNQPQHF
TGTGCCAGCAGCGAACAGGGAAATCAGCCCCAGCATTTT
>TRBV5-4|TRBJ2-7|.|.
CASSLGPGDIRSYEQYF
TGTGCCAGCAGCTTGGGGCCGGGGGACATCCGCTCCTACGAGCAGTACTTC
>TRBV28|TRBJ1-1|TRBD1|.
CASDTAGQGASRAFF
TGTGCCAGCGACACAGCGGGACAGGGGGCTTCGAGGGCTTTCTTT
>TRBV6-5|TRBJ2-7|.|.
CASSYRPTSIVGEQYF
TGTGCCAGCAGTTACCGCCCCACGTCTATCGTGGGAGAGCAGTACTTC
>TRBV5-8|TRBJ2-1|TRBD2|.
CASSLTSGSEQFF
TGTGCCAGCAGCTTGACTAGCGGGAGTGAGCAGTTCTTC
>TRBV2|TRBJ1-4|.|.
CASRGALGRTNEKLFF
TGTGCCAGCAGGGGGGCATTGGGCAGGACTAATGAAAAACTGTTTTTT
>TRBV11-2|TRBJ2-3|.|.
CASSLAQGRSTDTQYF
TGTGCCAGCAGCTTAGCGCAGGGGCGAAGCACAGATACGCAGTATTTT
>TRBV7-3|TRBJ2-2|TRBD1|.
CASSLTRDSTNTGELFF
TGTGCCAGCAGCTTAACGAGGGACAGTACGAACACCGGGGAGCTGTTTTTT
>TRBV5-1|TRBJ2-1|TRBD2|once
CASSLGLAAYNEQFF
TGCGCCAGCAGCTTGGGACTAGCTGCCTACAATGAGCAGTTCTTC
>TRBV7-9|TRBJ1-2|.|.
CASSLQSYGYTF
TGTGCCAGCAGCTTACAGAGCTATGGCTACACCTTC
>TRBV2|TRBJ1-4|TRBD1|.
CASSARRGANEKLFF
TGTGCCAGCAGTGCTCGCAGGGGGGCTAATGAAAAACTGTTTTTT
>TRBV7-6|TRBJ2-1|.|.
CASSPLGGPPNEQFF
TGTGCCAGCAGCCCCCTGGGGGGGCCCCCCAATGAGCAGTTCTTC
>TRBV15|TRBJ2-1|.|.
CATSRDPGGYNEQFF
TGTGCCACCAGCAGAGATCCAGGGGGGTACAATGAGCAGTTCTTC
>TRBV28|TRBJ1-5|.|few
CASSFWVGNQPQHF
TGTGCCAGCAGTTTTTGGGTTGGCAATCAGCCCCAGCATTTT
>TRBV28|TRBJ1-2|.|.
CASSLNGGYGYTF
TGTGCCAGCAGTTTAAATGGTGGCTATGGCTACACCTTC
>TRBV30|TRBJ1-1|.|.
CAWSDGEGAFF
TGTGCCTGGAGTGATGGGGAGGGAGCTTTCTTT
>TRBV9|TRBJ2-5|.|.
CASSVEASQETQYF
TGTGCCAGCAGCGTAGAGGCTTCACAAGAGACCCAGTACTTC
>TRBV7-9|TRBJ2-1|TRBD2|.
CASSQTSGLAGGQFF
TGTGCCAGCAGCCAAACCTCGGGACTAGCGGGAGGGCAGTTCTTC
>TRBV7-2|TRBJ2-5|.|.
CASSQTRQQETQYF
TGTGCCAGCAGCCAGACACGGCAACAAGAGACCCAGTACTTC
>TRBV7-2|TRBJ2-5|TRBD2|.
CASSLLAVGIQETQYF
TGTGCCAGCAGCTTACTAGCGGTGGGAATACAAGAGACCCAGTACTTC
>TRBV29-1|TRBJ2-3|.|.
CSVPRSTDTQYF
TGCAGCGTACCGAGAAGCACAGATACGCAGTATTTT
>TRBV5-4|TRBJ1-2|.|.
CASSLDPAGRHYGYTF
TGTGCCAGCAGCTTGGATCCGGCGGGCAGGCACTATGGCTACACCTTC
>TRBV30|TRBJ2-1|TRBD2|few
CAWSPPPGLATYNEQFF
TGTGCCTGGAGTCCTCCTCCGGGACTAGCGACCTACAATGAGCAGTTCTTC
>TRBV2|TRBJ2-7|.|.
CASSGESTGRVAYEQYF
TGTGCCAGCAGTGGTGAATCGACAGGACGGGTAGCCTACGAGCAGTACTTC
>TRBV19|TRBJ1-1|TRBD1|.
CASSLNRGGEAFF
TGTGCCAGTAGCCTAAACAGGGGCGGTGAAGCTTTCTTT
>TRBV5-1|TRBJ2-7|.|.
CASSPRDLAYEQYF
TGCGCCAGCAGCCCCCGGGACTTAGCCTACGAGCAGTACTTC
>TRBV4-3|TRBJ2-3|.|.
CASSQGAAGFADTQYF
TGCGCCAGCAGCCAGGGGGCGGCGGGCTTCGCAGATACGCAGTATTTT
>TRBV27|TRBJ1-4|.|.
CASSLLPGRSATNEKLFF
TGTGCCAGCAGTTTATTGCCCGGACGGTCTGCAACTAATGAAAAACTGTTTTTT
>TRBV5-1|TRBJ2-1|TRBD1|.
CASSSPPGTGVDEQFF
TGCGCCAGCAGCTCTCCCCCCGGGACAGGGGTAGACGAGCAGTTCTTC
>TRBV15|TRBJ2-2|.|.
CATSSLLTAGGELFF
TGTGCCACCAGCTCCCTCCTAACGGCGGGGGGGGAGCTGTTTTTT
>TRBV15|TRBJ1-5|.|.
CATSRDRTHRGNQPQHF
TGTGCCACCAGCAGAGATAGAACCCACAGGGGCAATCAGCCCCAGCATTTT